This T cell receptor (beta chain) was captured by sequencing in a study of T cells in Graves' hyperthyroidism and ophthalmopathy. Amplification of TCR beta CDR3 regions was performed using RNA transcripts as template. The study used the HTBI primer set for a first-round RT-PCR of the TCR CDR3. TCRdb ran MiXCR on the multiplex PCR reads and lists one entry per CDR3 protein. The sample includes about 52,000 distinct CDR3 sequences, over 40% of them seen just once. This clonotype has ten or more counts. Germline CDR1 is SGHAT and CDR2 is FQNNGV. With 5 bases removed from V and 4 bases from J, the gap between germline ends came to 14 bases. The CDR3 contains 14 residues. A NOSPECS grade of at least 4, a Clinical Activity Score of at least 3 and duration under 3 months were recorded in ophthalmopathy patients.

The clonotype was recovered from a woman between 50 and 59 years old with Graves' ophthalmopathy. The sequenced material came from blood. The chain recombines TRBV11-2 with TRBJ2-5; D is uncertain. CDR3 coding DNA: TGTGCCAGCAGCCCCGCTACGGTTGCAGAGACCCAGTACTTC. This codes for CASSPATVAETQYF.